This is a list of T cell receptor beta chains from one sample in a study of immune aging and cytomegalovirus after organ transplant. TCRdb recomputed calls from the single-cell sequencing reads with MiXCR, one row per CDR3 protein. The repertoire holds approximately 22,000 distinct CDR3 sequences, with roughly 36% as singletons. The antigens of these receptors remain unknown. The starting material was CMV peptide-activated CD4+ and CD8+ T cells sorted from blood, obtained at five time points, pooled. These receptors were collected from a female donor who had a heart transplant and CMV viremia. The CDR3 runs from the conserved cysteine through the conserved F or W. The D gene is left open where the match is weak. Clone size is stated in some rows and not others, as once, few, many or a class when expanded.

medium-sized	.	TRBV12-5	TRBJ2-3	CASGLGGARTDTQYF	TGTGCTAGTGGTTTAGGAGGGGCGAGAACAGATACGCAGTATTTT
many	.	TRBV20-1	TRBJ2-7	CSAAFFSYEQYF	TGCAGTGCCGCCTTCTTCTCCTACGAGCAGTACTTC
large	TRBD2	TRBV20-1	TRBJ2-1	CSARGLAGYNEQFF	TGCAGTGCTAGGGGCCTAGCGGGATACAATGAGCAGTTCTTC
many	TRBD1	TRBV19	TRBJ2-2	CASSIGTGRTGELFF	TGTGCCAGTAGTATAGGGACAGGTCGAACCGGGGAGCTGTTTTTT
medium-sized	.	TRBV7-2	TRBJ1-2	CASSLAIYGYTF	TGTGCCAGCAGCTTAGCAATCTACGGCTACACCTTC
.	TRBD2	TRBV7-2	TRBJ2-7	CASSLAPSGEYEQYF	TGTGCCAGCAGCTTAGCGCCTAGCGGCGAATACGAGCAGTACTTC
.	TRBD2	TRBV5-1	TRBJ2-3	CASSLEAGSTDTQYF	TGCGCCAGCAGCTTGGAAGCGGGGTCCACAGATACGCAGTATTTT
few	.	TRBV5-1	TRBJ2-3	CASSLAPGAGDTQYF	TGCGCCAGCAGCTTGGCCCCGGGAGCGGGAGATACGCAGTATTTT
medium-sized	.	TRBV20-1	TRBJ2-1	CSASVVLRGNEQFF	TGCAGTGCTAGCGTGGTCCTCCGGGGCAATGAGCAGTTCTTC
.	.	TRBV20-1	TRBJ1-1	CSARDRVLNTEAFF	TGCAGTGCTAGAGATAGGGTTCTGAACACTGAAGCTTTCTTT
.	TRBD2	TRBV20-1	TRBJ2-2	CSAQSVEGSANTGRLSF	TGCAGTGCTCAAAGCGTAGAGGGTTCCGCGAACACCGGGAGGCTGTCTTTT
.	.	TRBV29-1	TRBJ2-7	CSVISKSSYEQYF	TGCAGCGTTATTTCCAAAAGCTCCTACGAGCAGTACTTC
few	.	TRBV10-3	TRBJ1-2	CAIKAETGGYTF	TGTGCCATCAAGGCGGAGACGGGCGGCTACACCTTC